A selection of T cell receptor beta chains follows, all from one sample in a study of cytomegalovirus exposure and HLA in healthy donors. Some clones are missing from TCRdb's copy, which holds only in-frame ones; the method was immunoSEQ multiplex PCR. The data show a few hundred thousand clones, about 85% seen once. The material sequenced was PBMCs. The source of these receptors is a woman aged 45-59 years in good health and CMV-seropositive. Each CDR3 is given with its conserved first and last residue. Each record gives: D gene, V gene, clone size, J gene, CDR3 protein, CDR3 DNA. The D gene is left open where the match is weak. Clone size is stated in some rows and not others, as once, few, many or a class when expanded.

d_call: TRBD1; v_call: TRBV7-6; clone_size: .; j_call: TRBJ2-5; cdr3_aa: CASSLSRTGKETQYF; cdr3_nt: TGTGCCAGCAGCTTATCCCGGACAGGAAAAGAGACCCAGTACTTC
d_call: TRBD2; v_call: TRBV7-3; clone_size: .; j_call: TRBJ2-1; cdr3_aa: CASSSFASGGARSSYNEQFF; cdr3_nt: TGTGCCAGCAGCTCCTTCGCTAGCGGGGGGGCCCGCAGCTCCTACAATGAGCAGTTCTTC
d_call: TRBD2; v_call: TRBV11-2; clone_size: .; j_call: TRBJ2-7; cdr3_aa: CASSSGGVRANEQYF; cdr3_nt: TGTGCCAGCAGCTCGGGGGGGGTCCGGGCGAACGAGCAGTACTTC
d_call: .; v_call: TRBV28; clone_size: .; j_call: TRBJ2-5; cdr3_aa: CASSARQETQYF; cdr3_nt: TGTGCCAGCAGTGCTCGACAGGAGACCCAGTACTTC
d_call: .; v_call: TRBV4-3; clone_size: few; j_call: TRBJ1-4; cdr3_aa: CASSQDTFQNEKLFF; cdr3_nt: TGCGCCAGCAGCCAAGATACATTTCAAAATGAAAAACTGTTTTTT
d_call: TRBD2; v_call: TRBV28; clone_size: .; j_call: TRBJ2-5; cdr3_aa: CASSLLGLAGGAGETQYF; cdr3_nt: TGTGCCAGCAGTTTATTGGGACTAGCGGGGGGTGCAGGTGAGACCCAGTACTTC
d_call: TRBD1; v_call: TRBV28; clone_size: .; j_call: TRBJ1-4; cdr3_aa: CASKSGGLSTNEKLFF; cdr3_nt: TGTGCCAGCAAATCAGGGGGGCTATCAACTAATGAAAAACTGTTTTTT
d_call: .; v_call: TRBV6-1; clone_size: .; j_call: TRBJ1-2; cdr3_aa: CASIVNRVSTSGYTF; cdr3_nt: TGTGCCAGCATCGTAAACAGGGTCTCTACATCTGGCTACACCTTC
d_call: .; v_call: TRBV7-9; clone_size: few; j_call: TRBJ1-1; cdr3_aa: CASSLVGRLQAFF; cdr3_nt: TGTGCCAGCAGCTTAGTGGGCAGGCTTCAGGCTTTCTTT
d_call: .; v_call: TRBV5-4; clone_size: once; j_call: TRBJ1-6; cdr3_aa: CASSLAAGSSYNSPLHF; cdr3_nt: TGTGCCAGCAGCTTGGCCGCGGGGAGCTCCTATAATTCACCCCTCCACTTT
d_call: TRBD1; v_call: TRBV18; clone_size: .; j_call: TRBJ2-4; cdr3_aa: CASSPRDREAKNIQYF; cdr3_nt: TGTGCCAGCTCACCGCGGGACAGGGAGGCCAAAAACATTCAGTACTTC
d_call: TRBD1; v_call: TRBV6-4; clone_size: few; j_call: TRBJ2-7; cdr3_aa: CASSDKTRDRGLF; cdr3_nt: TGTGCCAGCAGTGATAAAACCCGAGACAGGGGCCTCTTC
d_call: TRBD1; v_call: TRBV28; clone_size: .; j_call: TRBJ1-4; cdr3_aa: CASSGQVNEKLFF; cdr3_nt: TGTGCCAGCAGCGGACAGGTTAATGAAAAACTGTTTTTT
d_call: .; v_call: TRBV6-5; clone_size: .; j_call: TRBJ2-3; cdr3_aa: CASSYSRGGGTDTQYF; cdr3_nt: TGTGCCAGCAGTTACTCGAGGGGGGGAGGCACAGATACGCAGTATTTT
d_call: TRBD1; v_call: TRBV19; clone_size: once; j_call: TRBJ2-2; cdr3_aa: CASSAGQGGIGELFF; cdr3_nt: TGTGCCAGTAGTGCGGGACAGGGAGGGATCGGGGAGCTGTTTTTT
d_call: TRBD2; v_call: TRBV5-1; clone_size: .; j_call: TRBJ2-3; cdr3_aa: CASSRTSGDTDTQYF; cdr3_nt: TGCGCCAGCAGTAGGACTAGCGGGGACACAGATACGCAGTATTTT
d_call: .; v_call: TRBV19; clone_size: .; j_call: TRBJ1-5; cdr3_aa: CASSIRGGLEPQHF; cdr3_nt: TGTGCCAGTAGTATCAGGGGAGGGCTCGAACCCCAGCATTTT
d_call: TRBD1; v_call: TRBV28; clone_size: .; j_call: TRBJ1-5; cdr3_aa: CASSRGGENQPQHF; cdr3_nt: TGTGCCAGCAGTCGAGGGGGCGAGAATCAGCCCCAGCATTTT
d_call: .; v_call: TRBV6-1; clone_size: few; j_call: TRBJ1-5; cdr3_aa: CASSGRVNQPQHF; cdr3_nt: TGTGCCAGCAGTGGGAGGGTCAATCAGCCCCAGCATTTT
d_call: .; v_call: TRBV19; clone_size: .; j_call: TRBJ2-1; cdr3_aa: CASSHGVYNEQFF; cdr3_nt: TGTGCCAGTAGTCACGGGGTCTACAATGAGCAGTTCTTC
d_call: .; v_call: TRBV28; clone_size: few; j_call: TRBJ1-5; cdr3_aa: CASSLVGGVGPQHF; cdr3_nt: TGTGCCAGCAGTTTAGTAGGAGGGGTTGGGCCCCAGCATTTT